This paragraph covers one T cell receptor beta chain sequence. Its antigen remains unidentified. The read ends 3 residues shy of where the CDR3 ends; the end is completed using the germline J gene. This entry belongs to a study of T cells in women clearing cervical HPV infection (dated by TCRdb to 2016 to 2019). Describing the broader study: The cases were roughly 23 women with histologically confirmed HPV16-related CIN3 or worse, and 2 of those women had invasive cancers. The controls were 25 or so women whose single incident HPV16 infection cleared within 12 months with no development of precancer or cancer. Case blood was taken at the visit when the lesion was first identified, whereas control blood was taken when infection was no longer detected. For cases, the median interval between lesion detection and blood sampling was over 130 days, with an interquartile range of about 85 to 210 days. Since only a few of the women had HLA typing available, the possibility that HLA type was acting as a confounder could not be ruled out. Nested within Costa Rica's Guanacaste HPV Natural History Study, an exploratory proof-of-principle case-control study compared TCR repertoires across cervical HPV16 outcomes. Cases were matched to controls by age within five years and by the year the sample was collected. Cases had a median age of almost 35 years compared with just over 37 for controls, and baseline characteristics showed no significant differences between the groups. The parent cohort enrolled around 9,800 women aged 18 or older in Guanacaste, Costa Rica, during about 1993 to 1994 and followed them for more than 6 years. Five blinded duplicates per group were added as quality controls, giving 60 or so samples: 50 or so participants and approximately ten replicates. Beyond this particular receptor, the publication reports: Because the number of T cells per sample was unknown, the richness differences could reflect varying T-cell content rather than repertoire biology. Random forest classifiers combining richness and V gene abundances distinguished cases from controls with an estimated AUC of around 0.79. Across sequencing depths, CIN3+ cases showed significantly higher TCR repertoire richness than controls, but evenness did not differ between the groups. Whether associations preceded infection or resulted from infection could not be shown with the cross-sectional design, and effector/memory subsets and HPV-specific T cells were not isolated. TRBV6-7 relative abundance was lower in cases than in controls (around 0.11% versus 0.15%; Bonferroni P = 0.0008).

Every participant had a single incident cervical HPV16 infection, and prevalent HPV16 infections were excluded. Cervical HPV DNA was detected with MY09/MY11 PCR, and genotyping was done with dot-blot hybridization. About 14 mL of heparinized blood were centrifuged, and the buffy coat was aliquoted, frozen at -30°C, then stored at -80°C. Genomic DNA was extracted from buffy coat specimens using QIAGEN kits. From V the trimming removes 0 bases and from J it removes 4 bases, while the gene matches leave 10 bases of the junction unaccounted for. Inclusive of the bounding cysteine and phenylalanine, the CDR3 is 16 residues long. Sequencing covers 39 bases of the CDR3, shown here with the frame starting at base 1. CDR1 DFQATT and CDR2 SNEGSKA were looked up in the germline V gene (reference sequence). The immunoSEQ assay used multiplex PCR to amplify TCR beta CDR3 regions from an average of roughly 1.2 ug of genomic DNA per sample. Primer bias was corrected in the assay by using a complete synthetic TCR repertoire to establish an amplification baseline. The amplicons were sequenced on the Illumina platform. In the original analysis: Sequence errors were corrected by clustering with frequency ratios and a modified nearest-neighbor algorithm, and the sequences were then analyzed in the immunoSEQ Analyzer using IMGT gene definitions. At each rarefaction depth, TCR richness and evenness were averaged over 20 rarefaction repeats, and samples with fewer sequences than the depth were excluded. Wilcoxon rank sum tests with FDR correction were used to compare V, D and J gene relative abundances between the groups. An intraclass correlation of roughly 95% for TCR richness and an average of about 82% across some 69 gene segments were obtained from the blinded duplicates. Held by TCRdb, this immuneACCESS table contains in-frame sequences only and omits some clones. Under half of the omission traces to an unresolved V gene where checked; the cause of the rest is unknown. Clone size and the V and J calls come from that table; the DNA yielded D and trimming. For this sample, the table gives 48,000 or so clones. The ten largest clones add up to around 1.6% of the sample.

The sample was blood buffy coat. This sequence uses TRBV20-1 and TRBJ2-7, and 9 bases in between align with TRBD1. The TCR comes from a woman between 18 and 69 years old with a cervical HPV16 infection that either progressed to CIN3+ or cleared (not recorded which). CDR3 bases read: TGCAGTGCTAGAGACCTTCCGGGACAGGGTCTGTACGAG. It specifies CSARDLPGQGLYE. The full CDR3 is CSARDLPGQGLYEQYF.